A selection of T cell receptor beta chains follows, all from one sample in a study of graft-versus-host responses after intestinal transplantation. These TCRs are of unknown antigen specificity. Clones were sequenced by immunoSEQ multiplex PCR, and TCRdb holds only the in-frame ones, with some missing. The data hold tens of thousands of clones, with around 93% observed a single time. The sample in question was unstimulated CD8+ T cells sorted from spleen or lymph node cells, obtained before intestinal transplant. Receptors originate from a human donor who received an intestinal transplant. CDR3s include the opening cysteine and the closing phenylalanine or tryptophan. D genes are given only for firm matches. Clone size is not always given. Where it is, it says once, few, many or a class for expanded clones.

TRBJ2-5	-	TRBV29-1	-	CSVEDYAGKETQYF	TGCAGCGTTGAAGATTACGCAGGGAAAGAGACCCAGTACTTC
TRBJ1-2	-	TRBV4-3	-	CASSQGTTPGYGYTF	TGCGCCAGCAGCCAAGGAACTACACCCGGTTATGGCTACACCTTC
TRBJ1-2	-	TRBV9	-	CASSVEAVGSYGYTF	TGTGCCAGCAGCGTAGAGGCGGTAGGTAGCTATGGCTACACCTTC
TRBJ2-7	TRBD2	TRBV2	-	CASSGGGISYEQYF	TGTGCCAGCAGTGGGGGGGGGATCTCCTACGAGCAGTACTTC
TRBJ1-2	-	TRBV9	-	CASSNSYTGGYTF	TGTGCCAGCAGCAACTCGTATACAGGGGGCTACACCTTC
TRBJ2-7	TRBD1	TRBV29-1	-	CSVAYPGTGRNEQYF	TGCAGCGTTGCCTATCCCGGGACAGGGAGGAACGAGCAGTACTTC
TRBJ1-1	-	TRBV13	-	CASSFTAGAGNTEAFF	TGTGCCAGCAGCTTCACGGCGGGGGCCGGGAACACTGAAGCTTTCTTT
TRBJ1-1	-	TRBV6-5	-	CASSPGNSGTEAFF	TGTGCCAGCAGTCCGGGGAACTCGGGGACTGAAGCTTTCTTT
TRBJ1-2	-	TRBV7-9	-	CASSFQGLDGYTF	TGTGCCAGCAGCTTTCAGGGACTCGATGGCTACACCTTC
TRBJ1-2	-	TRBV29-1	once	CSVEASYGYTF	TGCAGCGTTGAGGCTTCCTATGGCTACACCTTC
TRBJ1-6	-	TRBV4-3	-	CASSPSRESSYNSPLHF	TGCGCCAGCAGCCCTTCGCGGGAAAGCTCCTATAATTCACCCCTCCACTTT
TRBJ1-1	TRBD1	TRBV5-6	-	CASSLGQGEAFF	TGTGCCAGCAGCTTGGGACAGGGAGAGGCTTTCTTT
TRBJ1-4	-	TRBV5-1	-	CASSAGVLGEKLFF	TGCGCCAGCAGCGCAGGCGTATTGGGTGAAAAACTGTTTTTT
TRBJ2-5	-	TRBV7-8	-	CASSLRGGGPGIEETQYF	TGTGCCAGCAGCTTACGTGGGGGGGGCCCAGGGATCGAAGAGACCCAGTACTTC
TRBJ1-1	TRBD1	TRBV27	-	CASSLGQGAKAFF	TGTGCCAGCAGTTTAGGACAGGGGGCGAAAGCTTTCTTT
TRBJ2-3	TRBD2	TRBV5-5	-	CASSLVAGGTTDTQYF	TGTGCCAGCAGCTTGGTCGCGGGGGGGACCACAGATACGCAGTATTTT
TRBJ1-2	-	TRBV2	-	CASSEAGLDGYTF	TGTGCCAGCAGTGAGGCGGGATTGGACGGCTACACCTTC